The text below deals with one T cell receptor (beta chain). Its antigen is undetermined. This sample stems from a study of blood T cells in healthy people across ages. Whole-study findings and limits: Researchers report that TCR beta diversity correlated strongly with naive T cell percentage.

Germline CDR1 and CDR2: SGHRS and YFSETQ. The V segment lost 2 bases and the J segment 13 bases; nucleotides outside the gene matches: 21. This CDR3 region has 17 residues. Isolation yielded PBMCs, at least 6.5 million per sample, in every case. A second PCR of roughly 6 to 12 cycles used a sample-barcoded 5' primer and a J-beta primer mix. Tags on each cDNA molecule came from a template-switch adaptor with 12 random nucleotides. Every sample gave at least 3 million paired-end reads containing CDR3. TCRdb reanalysed the 5' RACE reads using MiXCR and keeps one entry per CDR3 protein. The table lists 1.5 million to 2 million distinct CDR3 sequences, about 39% of them singletons.

V usage is TRBV5-1 and J usage is TRBJ2-4; 7 nucleotides agree with TRBD2. Sequencing was carried out using blood. This TCR derives from a human donor in good health. The CDR3 spells CASSFFGGGTGYNEQYF. DNA of the CDR3: TGCGCCAGCAGCTTTTTTGGGGGGGGTACGGGATACAATGAGCAGTACTTC.